A single sample gave rise to the 7 T cell receptor beta chains below, sequenced in a study of T-cell reconstitution after alpha-beta-depleted transplantation in children. Researchers prepared the TCRbeta library using unique molecular identifiers, the study reports. TCRdb ran MiXCR on the PCR reads and lists one entry per CDR3 protein. The repertoire includes 550,000 to 600,000 distinct CDR3 sequences, around 23% of them detected once, and 13% to 15% sits in the top ten. The source material was PBMCs, mostly from graft donor cells, sampled 360 days after TCRalphabeta/CD19-depleted stem cell transplant. Receptors were obtained from a boy in the first two years of life who had a stem cell transplant for acute myeloid leukemia, so the T cells may come from the graft donor.

This clonotype was seen only a few times. The chain employs TRBV3-1 and TRBJ2-1, with D possibly TRBD2 on 6 matching bases. The CDR3 totals 13 residues. Trimming shortened V by 6 bases and J by 5 bases, and 11 bases separated the two germline ends. Germline V gene lookup returns CDR1 LGHDT and CDR2 YNNKEL (reference sequence). The CDR3: CASSDGGNNEQFF. CDR3 in DNA: TGTGCCAGCAGTGACGGGGGAAACAATGAGCAGTTCTTC.

This chain connects TRBV23-1 to TRBJ1-5, with 8 bases aligning to TRBD1. TRBV23-1 is reported as an ORF; its role is uncertain. V was clipped by 4 bases and J by 4 bases; unmatched bases: 6. This CDR3 contains 15 residues. The CDR3 is CASSLSRQGNQPQHF. In DNA form, the CDR3 reads TGCGCCAGCAGTCTATCCCGACAGGGGAATCAGCCCCAGCATTTT.

This clonotype was seen many times. The chain recombines TRBV6-5 with TRBJ2-1; 9 bases line up with TRBD2. Unmatched junction bases numbered 6, after V lost 2 bases and J lost 4 bases. The CDR3 extends over 16 amino acids. Per germline, CDR1 MNHEY and CDR2 SVGAGI. The CDR3 DNA follows: TGTGCCAGCAGTTACGAGAGCGGGGGGCTTTACAATGAGCAGTTCTTC. Translation: CASSYESGGLYNEQFF.

In its sample, this clonotype was seen a few times. The CDR3 loop reads CSARVAGGGYEQYF. In nucleotides, the CDR3 is TGCAGTGCTAGAGTGGCAGGCGGGGGCTACGAGCAGTACTTC. The V call is TRBV20-1, the J call TRBJ2-7, with 7 bases aligning to TRBD2. CDR3 length: 14 residues. V was pared by 1 base and J by 3 bases, with 6 bases of the junction left unmatched. Germline V gene lookup returns CDR1 DFQATT and CDR2 SNEGSKA (reference sequence).

The chain uses TRBV3-1 and TRBJ2-1; tentatively, D is TRBD1 (5 bases). CDR1 and CDR2 from the germline V gene are LGHDT and YNNKEL (reference sequence). The V gene lost 3 bases and the J gene lost 1 base, with 7 bases spanning the gap. CDR3 length: 14 residues. CDR3 protein: CASSHGASYNEQFF. CDR3 DNA sequence: TGTGCCAGCAGCCATGGGGCTTCCTACAATGAGCAGTTCTTC.

The chain recombines TRBV6-5 with TRBJ2-2; tentatively, D is TRBD2 (5 bases). Between the trimmed V and J ends, which lost 4 bases and 7 bases, there was a span of 10 bases. CDR1 is MNHEY and CDR2 is SVGAGI in the germline V gene. The CDR3 sequence is 13 residues long. For the CDR3, the DNA is TGTGCCAGCAGTTGGGCTCGGGGCGGGGAGCTGTTTTTT. This codes for CASSWARGGELFF.

The CDR3 sequence: CASSLVDPFYNEQFF. The CDR3 DNA is TGTGCCAGCAGCTTAGTGGACCCCTTTTACAATGAGCAGTTCTTC. The gene calls are TRBV7-2 and TRBJ2-1; D unresolved. Trimming pared 1 base from V and 4 bases from J, leaving 11 bases between. This CDR3 is 15 amino acids long. Germline-derived CDR1 and CDR2 are SGHTA and FQGNSA.